These 5 T cell receptor beta chains were all obtained from the same sample, sequenced in a study of blood T cell repertoires in COVID-19. Using immunoSEQ multiplex PCR, the repertoire was profiled, and TCRdb retains in-frame clones only, with some absent. The sample has about 410,000 clones, about nine tenths seen once. Sequenced sample: peripheral blood. These receptors all come from a middle-aged woman with COVID-19, enrolled during active disease.

The count of this clone is one. This rearrangement joins TRBV13 to TRBJ1-6; 7 bases are shared with TRBD1. The CDR3 is 14 amino acids. The V gene's germline CDR1 is PRHDT and CDR2 FYEKMQ (reference sequence). The V and J ends lost 5 bases and 10 bases, in that order; junction bases with no gene match: 8. Here the CDR3 DNA reads TGTGCCAGCAGCCCGTCAGGGGGATCATCACCCCTCCACTTT. It specifies CASSPSGGSSPLHF.

V is TRBV29-1 and J is TRBJ2-7, with a possible D match to TRBD2 (6 bases). Trimming cost V 4 bases and J 9 bases, with 19 bases left between them. The CDR3 is made up of 13 amino acids. Germline CDR1 is SQVTM and CDR2 is ANQGSEA. The CDR3 reads CSVAGLATYRQYF. The DNA for the CDR3 is TGCAGCGTTGCTGGGCTAGCGACCTACAGGCAGTACTTC.

The gene calls are TRBV6-2 or TRBV6-3 and TRBJ1-6, with a possible D match to TRBD1 (6 bases). This CDR3 comprises 16 residues. Per the germline V gene, CDR1 is MNHEY and CDR2 is SVGEGT. V gave up 4 bases and J gave up 7 bases, with 17 bases separating them. Written as DNA, the CDR3 is TGTGCCAGCAGTTCCCTAGGGGGGGTTCGCAATTCACCCCTCCACTTT. As protein: CASSSLGGVRNSPLHF.

The chain uses TRBV28 and TRBJ1-5; TRBD1 might be the D (6 bases). The CDR3 extends over 19 amino acids. V lost 8 bases, J lost 15 bases, and 41 bases lay in between. CDR1 is MDHEN, CDR2 SYDVKM, per germline. The CDR3 sequence is CASARPLGGIESVPRTTHF. The CDR3 region has the DNA TGTGCCAGCGCAAGGCCTCTAGGGGGAATTGAAAGTGTCCCAAGGACAACGCATTTT.

The rearrangement uses TRBV12-3 or TRBV12-4 and TRBJ1-5; D remains ambiguous. Trimming shortened V by 6 bases and J by 4 bases, and 10 bases separated the two germline ends. The CDR3 consists of 13 residues. As DNA, the CDR3 is TGTGCCAGCAGACAAGGAGCGAATCAGCCCCAGCATTTT. This codes for CASRQGANQPQHF.